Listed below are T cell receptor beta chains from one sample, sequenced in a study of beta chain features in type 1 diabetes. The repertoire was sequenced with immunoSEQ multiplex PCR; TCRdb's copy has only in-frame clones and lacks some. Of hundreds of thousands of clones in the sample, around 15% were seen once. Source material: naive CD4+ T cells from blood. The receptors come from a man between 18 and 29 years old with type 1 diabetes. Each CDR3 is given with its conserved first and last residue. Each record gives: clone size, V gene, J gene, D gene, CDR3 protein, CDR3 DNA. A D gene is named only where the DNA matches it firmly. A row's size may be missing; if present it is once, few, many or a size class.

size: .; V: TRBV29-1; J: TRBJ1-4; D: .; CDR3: CSASATNEKLFF; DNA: TGCAGCGCCTCAGCTACTAATGAAAAACTGTTTTTT
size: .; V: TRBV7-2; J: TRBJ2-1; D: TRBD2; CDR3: CASSLTIAGAGGSYNEQFF; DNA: TGTGCCAGCAGCTTGACTATAGCGGGGGCCGGGGGCTCCTACAATGAGCAGTTCTTC
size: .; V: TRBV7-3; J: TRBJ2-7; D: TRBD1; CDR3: CASSPTGTDEQYF; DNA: TGTGCCAGCAGCCCGACAGGGACCGACGAGCAGTACTTC
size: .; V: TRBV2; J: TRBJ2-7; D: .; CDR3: CASSERSGRQYF; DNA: TGTGCCAGCAGTGAACGAAGCGGAAGACAGTACTTC
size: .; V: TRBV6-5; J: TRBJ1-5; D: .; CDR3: CASSYSRNLEGPQHF; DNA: TGTGCCAGCAGTTACTCGCGGAATTTGGAAGGGCCCCAGCATTTT
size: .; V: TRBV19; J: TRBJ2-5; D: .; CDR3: CASSQTRTETQYF; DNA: TGTGCCAGTAGCCAGACCCGAACAGAGACCCAGTACTTC
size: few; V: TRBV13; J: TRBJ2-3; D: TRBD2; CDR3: CASSLRAAGALGTQYF; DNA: TGTGCCAGCAGCTTGCGGGCAGCGGGGGCCCTCGGTACGCAGTATTTT
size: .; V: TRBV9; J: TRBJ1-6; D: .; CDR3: CASSVGREVNSPLHF; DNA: TGTGCCAGCAGCGTAGGCAGGGAAGTCAATTCACCCCTCCACTTT
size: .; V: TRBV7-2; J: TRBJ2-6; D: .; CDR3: CASSFTGSGANVLTF; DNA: TGTGCCAGCAGCTTTACAGGTTCTGGGGCCAACGTCCTGACTTTC
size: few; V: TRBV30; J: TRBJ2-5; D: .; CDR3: CAWGTQETQYF; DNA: TGTGCCTGGGGTACGCAAGAGACCCAGTACTTC
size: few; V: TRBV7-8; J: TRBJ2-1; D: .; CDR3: CASSLNREPFF; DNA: TGTGCCAGCAGCTTAAACAGGGAGCCGTTCTTC
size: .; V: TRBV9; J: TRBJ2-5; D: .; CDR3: CASSVGPIRQYQETQYF; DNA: TGTGCCAGCAGCGTAGGACCAATTAGACAGTACCAAGAGACCCAGTACTTC
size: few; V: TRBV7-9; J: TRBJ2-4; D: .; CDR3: CASSPNRGQRNIQYF; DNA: TGTGCCAGCAGCCCCAACCGGGGGCAGCGGAACATTCAGTACTTC
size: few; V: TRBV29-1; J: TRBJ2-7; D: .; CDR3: CSILGSSKNRYYEQYF; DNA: TGCAGCATTCTTGGGTCATCGAAAAACCGTTACTACGAGCAGTACTTC
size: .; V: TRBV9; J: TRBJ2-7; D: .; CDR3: CASSVAGGQGYEQYF; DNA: TGTGCCAGCAGCGTAGCCGGGGGGCAGGGCTACGAGCAGTACTTC
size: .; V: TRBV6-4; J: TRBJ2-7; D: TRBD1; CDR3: CASSLDRGSSYEQYF; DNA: TGTGCCAGCAGTTTAGACAGGGGGAGCTCCTACGAGCAGTACTTC
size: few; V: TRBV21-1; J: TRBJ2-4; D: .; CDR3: CASSANGQGLAKNIQYF; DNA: TGTGCCAGCAGCGCCAACGGACAGGGCCTAGCCAAAAACATTCAGTACTTC
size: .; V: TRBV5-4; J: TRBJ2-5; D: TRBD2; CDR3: CASSQGTRKETQYF; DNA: TGTGCCAGCAGCCAAGGGACTAGGAAAGAGACCCAGTACTTC
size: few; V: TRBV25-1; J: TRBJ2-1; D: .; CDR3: CASRKRTSADEQFF; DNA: TGTGCCAGCAGGAAAAGGACTTCCGCAGATGAGCAGTTCTTC
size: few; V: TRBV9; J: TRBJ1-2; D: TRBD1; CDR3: CASSVRDRVFGGYTF; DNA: TGTGCCAGCAGCGTAAGGGACAGGGTATTCGGTGGCTACACCTTC
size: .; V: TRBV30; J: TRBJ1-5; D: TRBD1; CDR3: CAWDGDRGSGINQPQHF; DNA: TGTGCCTGGGACGGGGACAGGGGTTCTGGGATCAATCAGCCCCAGCATTTT
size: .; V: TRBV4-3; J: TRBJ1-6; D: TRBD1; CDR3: CASSPDRDNSPLHF; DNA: TGCGCCAGCAGCCCAGACAGGGACAATTCACCCCTCCACTTT
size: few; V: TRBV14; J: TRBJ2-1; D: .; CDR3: CASSQDIIFGGHNEQFF; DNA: TGTGCCAGCAGCCAAGATATAATCTTCGGGGGGCACAATGAGCAGTTCTTC
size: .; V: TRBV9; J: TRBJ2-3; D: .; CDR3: CASSVGSTDTQYF; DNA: TGTGCCAGCAGCGTAGGGAGCACAGATACGCAGTATTTT
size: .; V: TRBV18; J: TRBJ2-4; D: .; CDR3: CASSPLYTQNIQYF; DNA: TGTGCCAGCTCACCGTTATACACCCAAAACATTCAGTACTTC
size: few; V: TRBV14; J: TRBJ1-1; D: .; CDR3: CASSQGPRGFGNTEAFF; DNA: TGTGCCAGCAGCCAAGGCCCTCGTGGGTTCGGGAACACTGAAGCTTTCTTT
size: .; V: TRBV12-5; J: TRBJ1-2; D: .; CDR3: CASGLDRWRSYTF; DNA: TGTGCTAGTGGTTTGGACAGATGGCGGAGCTACACCTTC
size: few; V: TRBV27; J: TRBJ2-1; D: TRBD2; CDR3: CASSLLGLASGASSYNEQFF; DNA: TGTGCCAGCAGTTTACTGGGACTAGCGTCTGGGGCAAGCTCCTACAATGAGCAGTTCTTC
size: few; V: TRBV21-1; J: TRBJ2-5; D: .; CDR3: CASSTPDRGKQETQYF; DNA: TGTGCCAGCTCCACCCCCGACAGGGGGAAACAAGAGACCCAGTACTTC